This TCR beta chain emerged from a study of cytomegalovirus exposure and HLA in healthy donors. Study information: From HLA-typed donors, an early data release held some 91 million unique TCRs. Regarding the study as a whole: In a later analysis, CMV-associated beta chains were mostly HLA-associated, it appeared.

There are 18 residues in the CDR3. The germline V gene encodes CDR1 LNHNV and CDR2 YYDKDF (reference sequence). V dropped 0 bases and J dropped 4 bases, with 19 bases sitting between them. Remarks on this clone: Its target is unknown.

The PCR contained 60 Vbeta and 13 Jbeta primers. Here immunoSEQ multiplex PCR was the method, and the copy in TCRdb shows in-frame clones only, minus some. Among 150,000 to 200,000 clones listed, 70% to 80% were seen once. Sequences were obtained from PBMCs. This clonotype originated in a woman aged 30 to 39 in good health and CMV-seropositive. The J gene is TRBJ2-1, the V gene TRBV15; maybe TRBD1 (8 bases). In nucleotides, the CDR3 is TGTGCCACCAGCAGAGATCTCAGGACAGGGAGGGTGTACAATGAGCAGTTCTTC. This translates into CATSRDLRTGRVYNEQFF.